This T cell receptor (beta chain) came from a study of OX40 agonist ivuxolimab in advanced cancers. Regarding the study as a whole: Antigen targets of the expanded peripheral T cells went undetermined.

This clone has just a few counts. Antigen specificity is unknown. Germline values: CDR1 SGHDT, CDR2 YYEEEE. The CDR3 extends over 12 amino acids. V lost 6 bases, J lost 0 bases, and 6 bases lay in between. Sequencing used immunoSEQ multiplex PCR; TCRdb keeps in-frame clones, though not all of them. The data contain nearly 80,000 clones, approximately 85% of them singletons. Specimen: CD4+ or CD8+ T cells sorted from blood, collected in a trial of the OX40 agonist ivuxolimab. The sequence derives from an adult with an advanced solid tumor such as melanoma, head and neck, liver or kidney cancer. The gene calls are TRBV5-6 and TRBJ1-1, with D unclear. This CDR3 is CASNLLNTEAFF. As DNA, the CDR3 is TGTGCCAGCAATTTGTTGAACACTGAAGCTTTCTTT. Full variable domain (missing parts from reference TRBV5-6 and TRBJ1-1): DAGVTQSPTHLIKTRGQQVTLRCSPKSGHDTVSWYQQALGQGPQFIFQYYEEEERQRGNFPDRFSGHQFPNYSSELNVNALLLGDSALYLCASNLLNTEAFFGQGTRLTVV.